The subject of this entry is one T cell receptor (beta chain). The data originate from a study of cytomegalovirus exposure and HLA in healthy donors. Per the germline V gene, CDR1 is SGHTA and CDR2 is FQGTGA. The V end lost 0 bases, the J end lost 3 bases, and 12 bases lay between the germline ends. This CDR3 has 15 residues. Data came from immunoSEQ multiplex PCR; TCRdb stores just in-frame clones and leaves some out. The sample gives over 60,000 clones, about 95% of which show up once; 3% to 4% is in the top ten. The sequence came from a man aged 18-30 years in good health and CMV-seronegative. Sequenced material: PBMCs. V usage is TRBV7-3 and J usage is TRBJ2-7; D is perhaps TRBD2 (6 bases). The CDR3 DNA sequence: TGTGCCAGCAGCTTAACTTCGCAGGAGGGCTACGAGCAGTACTTC. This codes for CASSLTSQEGYEQYF.